This passage covers 24 T cell receptor beta chains from one sample sequenced in a study of OX40 agonist ivuxolimab in advanced cancers. Sequenced by immunoSEQ multiplex PCR; TCRdb stores in-frame clones only, minus some. This repertoire shows more than 85,000 clones, 90% found once; its top ten account for 0.25% to 0.35%. This specimen consisted of CD4+ or CD8+ T cells sorted from blood, obtained in a trial of the OX40 agonist ivuxolimab. The source of these receptors is an adult with an advanced solid tumor such as melanoma, head and neck, liver or kidney cancer.

The rearrangement links TRBV5-5 to TRBJ2-1, with TRBD2 matching over 11 bases. V was pared by 0 bases and J by 6 bases, with 8 bases of the junction left unmatched. The germline gives CDR1 SGHKS, CDR2 YYEKEE (reference sequence). This CDR3 region has 17 residues. The CDR3 bases are TGTGCCAGCAGCTTGGCCGGGCGGCTAGCGGGAGGCAATGAGCAGTTCTTC. It encodes CASSLAGRLAGGNEQFF. Looking up the rest from reference TRBV5-5 and TRBJ2-1 gives the full variable domain: DAGVTQSPTHLIKTRGQQVTLRCSPISGHKSVSWYQQVLGQGPQFIFQYYEKEERGRGNFPDRFSARQFPNYSSELNVNALLLGDSALYLCASSLAGRLAGGNEQFFGPGTRLTVL.

The chain is built from TRBV15 and TRBJ2-7; the match to TRBD1 covers 8 bases. Trimming cost V 1 base and J 6 bases; bases outside gene matches: 17. Germline V gene data show CDR1 as LNHNV and CDR2 as YYDKDF (reference sequence). This CDR3 spans 18 amino acids. CDR3 DNA: TGTGCCACCAGCAGAGCTTACTCCTCCTCAGGGGGCGCGGGCGAGCAGTACTTC. Amino acids: CATSRAYSSSGGAGEQYF.

This clone showed up just once. The V and J genes are TRBV7-2 and TRBJ2-5; TRBD2 matches at 9 bases. Germline CDR1 SGHTA, CDR2 FQGNSA. V lost 2 bases, J lost 4 bases, and 5 bases stayed unmatched. The length of the CDR3 is 15 residues. The CDR3 spells CASSLSGLAAETQYF. The CDR3 region has the DNA TGTGCCAGCAGCTTATCGGGACTAGCTGCAGAGACCCAGTACTTC.

This clone was found once. The J gene is TRBJ1-4, the V gene TRBV30; 7 positions match TRBD1. The CDR3 spans 15 residues. V trimming: 3 bases; J trimming: 4 bases; junction bases outside the gene matches: 8. Germline lookup yields CDR1 GTSNPN and CDR2 SVGIG (reference sequence). The CDR3 DNA sequence: TGTGCCTGGAGCCAAGGACAGGTCCTTAATGAAAAACTGTTTTTT. Residues: CAWSQGQVLNEKLFF.

This clone occurred once. The chain joins TRBV11-2 to TRBJ2-5; 9 bases line up with TRBD1. Gene TRBJ2-7 matches the end of the DNA better, so the J call may be wrong. The CDR3 runs to 15 residues. Germline CDR1 and CDR2: SGHAT and FQNNGV. The CDR3 spells CASSLDGTGTYEQYF. CDR3 DNA sequence: TGTGCCAGCAGCTTAGATGGGACAGGGACCTACGAGCAGTACTTC.

V usage is TRBV13 and J usage is TRBJ2-7; no clear D gene. The CDR3 is made up of 13 amino acids. The V gene's germline CDR1 is PRHDT and CDR2 FYEKMQ (reference sequence). Trimming left V 3 bases short and J 5 bases short, with 11 bases between. In DNA, the CDR3 is TGTGCCAGCAGCTTTTTGGGTCCGGACGAGCAGTACTTC. Its protein is CASSFLGPDEQYF.

V and J are TRBV4-1 and TRBJ1-5; D unresolved. The CDR3 length is 18 residues. V dropped 0 bases and J dropped 5 bases, with 20 bases sitting between them. The germline gives CDR1 MGHRA, CDR2 YSYEKL. The CDR3 DNA reads as TGCGCCAGCAGCCAAGATTTGAACCGTGCGGCTCTTTATCAGCCCCAGCATTTT. Translated: CASSQDLNRAALYQPQHF.

V and J are TRBV29-1 and TRBJ1-1; possibly TRBD1 for D (6 bases). Trimming removed 8 bases at V and 4 bases at J, with 11 bases between. The CDR3 extends over 11 amino acids. Germline CDR1 reads SQVTM; CDR2 reads ANQGSEA. CDR3 in DNA: TGCAGCACCTCCAGGGGCACTGAAGCTTTCTTT. Its translation: CSTSRGTEAFF.

This clone was observed once. V is TRBV2 and J is TRBJ2-4, with D unclear. CDR1 SNHLY and CDR2 FYNNEI come from the germline V gene. The CDR3 has 15 amino acids. V lost 3 bases and J 0 bases, leaving 9 bases between the germline ends. CDR3 in DNA: TGTGCCAGCAGTGAGGGCTATCCAGCCAAAAACATTCAGTACTTC. Translation gives CASSEGYPAKNIQYF.

The chain recombines TRBV5-1 with TRBJ2-7; 15 nucleotides agree with TRBD2. V shed 4 bases and J 7 bases; nucleotides not matched to a gene: 3. The germline V gene has CDR1 SGHRS and CDR2 YFSETQ. This CDR3 comprises 14 residues. The CDR3 spells CASSPGLAGGEQYF. As DNA, the CDR3 is TGCGCCAGCAGCCCAGGACTAGCGGGAGGGGAGCAGTACTTC.

A single count supports this clone. This chain connects TRBV18 to TRBJ1-1; no definite D call. Germline V CDR1 and CDR2: KGHSH, LQKENI. This CDR3 comprises 13 residues. V was trimmed by 1 base and J by 1 base, leaving 4 bases between them. The CDR3 reads CASSPRRNTEAFF. The CDR3 nucleotides are TGTGCCAGCTCACCACGTCGGAACACTGAAGCTTTCTTT.

The chain has TRBV19 and TRBJ2-1, with 11 bases matching TRBD2. The CDR3 consists of 19 residues. With 9 bases clipped from V and 4 bases from J, the junction kept 20 bases outside the gene matches. Per germline, CDR1 LNHDA and CDR2 SQIVND (reference sequence). The CDR3 DNA reads TGTGCCAGGCCCCCCTCAACTAGCGGGAGTCCCGTTCGGTACAATGAGCAGTTCTTC. Amino acid sequence: CARPPSTSGSPVRYNEQFF.

The chain joins TRBV28 to TRBJ1-2, with D uncertain. The length of the CDR3 is 15 residues. The germline V gene encodes CDR1 MDHEN and CDR2 SYDVKM. Trimming left V 1 base short and J 1 base short, with 10 bases between. CDR3 residues: CASSLSAGSNYGYTF. The CDR3 DNA sequence: TGTGCCAGCAGTTTATCGGCAGGTAGTAACTATGGCTACACCTTC.

J is TRBJ1-1 and V is TRBV4-1, with no clear D. V gave up 3 bases and J gave up 7 bases, with 18 bases separating them. Germline CDR1 MGHRA, CDR2 YSYEKL. This CDR3 is 15 amino acids long. CDR3 nucleotide sequence: TGCGCCAGCAGCCAGTTCTCGGGCTCAGACGGTGAAGCTTTCTTT. This gives the protein CASSQFSGSDGEAFF.

This chain uses TRBV6-1 with TRBJ2-7, with 7 bases aligning to TRBD1. The junction had 8 bases not matched to a gene; V was cut back by 4 bases and J by 2 bases. Germline CDR1 is MNHNS and CDR2 is SASEGT. The CDR3 length is 15 residues. The CDR3 nucleotides read TGTGCCAGCAGTGGAAGGACAGGTCTCCCCTACGAGCAGTACTTC. Translated, it gives CASSGRTGLPYEQYF.

The genes are TRBV2 and TRBJ2-1, with D hard to call. Trimming left V 7 bases short and J 6 bases short, with 10 bases between. The CDR3 runs 12 residues. CDR1 and CDR2 from the germline V gene are SNHLY and FYNNEI. The CDR3 here is CASIRSINEQFF. The CDR3 region has the DNA TGTGCCAGCATCCGGAGTATCAATGAGCAGTTCTTC. Based on the CDR3 plus reference TRBV2 and TRBJ2-1, the full variable domain is EPEVTQTPSHQVTQMGQEVILRCVPISNHLYFYWYRQILGQKVEFLVSFYNNEISEKSEIFDDQFSVERPDGSNFTLKIRSTKLEDSAMYFCASIRSINEQFFGPGTRLTVL.

This chain uses TRBV11-2 with TRBJ2-2; D call uncertain. Germline loops: CDR1 SGHAT, CDR2 FQNNGV. The CDR3 has 14 amino acids. The V end lost 5 bases, the J end lost 3 bases, and 10 bases lay between the germline ends. CDR3 DNA sequence: TGTGCCAGCAGCCCGGCGCTGTACACCGGGGAGCTGTTTTTT. This codes for CASSPALYTGELFF.

In this sample, this clone turned up once. This sequence joins TRBV7-2 and TRBJ2-1; TRBD2 matches at 8 bases. The length of the CDR3 is 18 residues. In germline, CDR1 is SGHTA, CDR2 FQGNSA. V dropped 4 bases and J dropped 0; count of bases not matched to a gene: 11. The CDR3 bases are TGTGCCAGCAGCTCCTTAGGACTAGCATATAGCTCCTACAATGAGCAGTTCTTC. This encodes CASSSLGLAYSSYNEQFF.

This chain links TRBV29-1 with TRBJ2-2; the D gene is possibly TRBD1 (5 bases). Trimming cost V 7 bases and J 2 bases, with 17 bases left between them. Germline CDR1 SQVTM, CDR2 ANQGSEA. This CDR3 is 15 amino acids long. CDR3 nucleotide sequence: TGCAGCGCCAGCTCAGGGTCGCGAAACACCGGGGAGCTGTTTTTT. It codes for CSASSGSRNTGELFF.

The chain combines TRBV4-2 with TRBJ2-1; TRBD2 agrees at 9 bases. J lost 7 bases, V lost 0 bases, and 7 bases had no gene match. Germline CDR1 LGHNA, CDR2 YNFKEQ. The length of the CDR3 is 16 residues. The CDR3 DNA reads TGTGCCAGCAGCCAAGAACTAGCGGGCGTGGGAAATGAGCAGTTCTTC. Translated, it gives CASSQELAGVGNEQFF.

The chain carries TRBV6-1 and TRBJ1-5, with TRBD1 matching over 7 bases. Germline V gene sequence: CDR1 MNHNS, CDR2 SASEGT. This CDR3 has 17 residues. V trimming: 4 bases; J trimming: 4 bases; junction bases outside the gene matches: 13. The CDR3 here is CASSGLRDRKLNQPQHF. DNA for the CDR3: TGTGCCAGCAGTGGACTCCGGGACAGAAAGTTGAATCAGCCCCAGCATTTT.

The chain combines TRBV5-4 with TRBJ1-4, with TRBD1 matching over 9 bases. The J segment lost 6 bases and the V segment lost 4 bases, leaving 4 bases of the junction unmatched. This CDR3 spans 14 amino acids. CDR1 and CDR2 (germline): SGHNT, YYREEE (reference sequence). CDR3 in DNA: TGTGCCAGCAGCAACCGACAGGGGGATGAAAAACTGTTTTTT. This encodes CASSNRQGDEKLFF.

This clone was counted once. This rearrangement joins TRBV5-1 to TRBJ2-7; D possibly corresponds to TRBD2 (6 bases). CDR1 is SGHRS and CDR2 is YFSETQ in the germline V gene. CDR3 size: 13 residues. Trimming shortened V by 0 bases and J by 7 bases, and 11 bases separated the two germline ends. CDR3 coding DNA: TGCGCCAGCAGCTTGGTCGGGGACTGGGAGCAGTACTTC. It specifies CASSLVGDWEQYF.

This clone has a handful of counts. This rearrangement joins TRBV28 to TRBJ2-5, with D unclear. CDR3 size: 14 residues. The V gene's germline CDR1 is MDHEN and CDR2 SYDVKM. V lost 0 bases to trimming and J lost 5 bases, with 10 bases between them. The CDR3 DNA reads as TGTGCCAGCAGTTTATGGGTTCCCGGCGAGACCCAGTACTTC. Protein sequence: CASSLWVPGETQYF.